The entry below describes one T cell receptor (beta chain). In the same sample, other DNA sequences code for this CDR3. These data are taken from a study of blood T cell repertoires in COVID-19. Across the whole study: Donors in the United States, Italy and Spain gave samples during acute or convalescent COVID-19.

Per the study methods: From reference gene primer amplification, estimates of nucleated cell counts were derived. Produced via immunoSEQ multiplex PCR; TCRdb's table is partial and in-frame only. V and J calls plus clone size are reproduced from that table; the DNA served to infer D and trimming. The sample comprises over 100,000 clones, 82% of which are singletons, and more than 4.5% rests with the top ten. The CDR3 loop spans 13 amino acids. Germline V CDR1 and CDR2: KGHSH, LQKENI. The V end was cut by 6 bases, the J end by 0 bases, with 8 bases between. This TCR came from a woman in her 70s with acute or convalescent COVID-19. V is TRBV18 and J is TRBJ1-1; no clear D. Sequenced sample: peripheral blood. The CDR3 nucleotides read TGTGCCAGCTCGGCAGATCTGAACACTGAAGCTTTCTTT. It is translated as CASSADLNTEAFF.